A selection of T cell receptor beta chains follows, all from one sample in a study of blood T cells in healthy people across ages. Each CDR3 protein gets one entry after TCRdb re-called the 5' RACE reads with MiXCR. The top ten clones hold 15% to 25% of a sample with around 800,000 distinct CDR3 sequences, approximately 44% of them seen once. Sequenced: blood. Receptors originate from a man in his sixties in good health. Each CDR3 is given with its conserved first and last residue. A D gene is named only where the DNA matches it firmly. The size of a clone is reported for some rows only, either as once, few or many, or as a class for expanded clones.

j_call,d_call,v_call,clone_size,cdr3_aa,cdr3_nt
TRBJ2-2,NA,TRBV5-1,NA,CASSFTIGELFF,TGCGCCAGCAGCTTCACCATCGGGGAGCTGTTTTTT
TRBJ1-1,NA,TRBV21-1,NA,CASSILGLVQGVTEAFF,TGTGCCAGCAGCATCTTAGGGCTCGTCCAGGGGGTCACTGAAGCTTTCTTT
TRBJ2-7,TRBD1,TRBV5-1,few,CASSFKQGGDPYEQYF,TGCGCCAGCAGCTTTAAACAGGGGGGCGATCCCTACGAGCAGTACTTC
TRBJ2-1,NA,TRBV7-2,NA,CASSFRRGAYNEQFF,TGTGCCAGCAGCTTCCGGCGGGGTGCCTACAATGAGCAGTTCTTC
TRBJ1-2,TRBD1,TRBV14,NA,CASSQEDRAYYGYTF,TGTGCCAGCAGCCAAGAGGACAGGGCGTACTATGGCTACACCTTC
TRBJ1-2,TRBD1,TRBV20-1,many,CSARTGGDYGYTF,TGCAGTGCTCGAACAGGGGGCGACTATGGCTACACCTTC
TRBJ2-3,NA,TRBV5-1,NA,CASSLYPDTTDTQYF,TGCGCCAGCAGCTTGTACCCGGACACCACAGATACGCAGTATTTT
TRBJ2-5,TRBD2,TRBV5-5,NA,CASSFPGLEKETQYF,TGTGCCAGCAGCTTCCCGGGACTAGAAAAGGAGACCCAGTACTTC
TRBJ2-7,NA,TRBV20-1,NA,CSVTDGGARSYEQYF,TGCAGTGTTACGGACGGAGGGGCAAGATCCTACGAGCAGTACTTC
TRBJ2-7,NA,TRBV21-1,NA,CASSKSGAHSYEQYF,TGTGCCAGCAGCAAGAGCGGGGCACACTCCTACGAGCAGTACTTC
TRBJ2-5,NA,TRBV6-1,once,CASSDGRSSETQYF,TGTGCCAGCAGTGACGGACGGAGTTCGGAGACCCAGTACTTC
TRBJ2-5,NA,TRBV20-1,many,CSARPGLRETQYF,TGCAGTGCTAGACCCGGACTACGAGAGACCCAGTACTTC
TRBJ2-1,NA,TRBV20-1,NA,CSARGPHNEQFF,TGCAGTGCTAGAGGACCGCACAATGAGCAGTTCTTC
TRBJ2-7,TRBD1,TRBV27,NA,CASSPLGTGGYYEQYF,TGTGCCAGCAGCCCACTCGGGACAGGGGGCTACTACGAGCAGTACTTC
TRBJ1-4,NA,TRBV4-3,once,CASNHGGSAGINEKLFF,TGCGCCAGCAACCATGGGGGATCGGCAGGAATTAATGAAAAACTGTTTTTT
TRBJ2-1,NA,TRBV4-3,few,CASSVSAQSYNEQFF,TGCGCCAGCAGCGTATCGGCCCAATCCTACAATGAGCAGTTCTTC
TRBJ2-7,NA,TRBV2,NA,CASSGWLTAYEQYF,TGTGCCAGCAGTGGTTGGCTTACGGCCTACGAGCAGTACTTC
TRBJ2-3,NA,TRBV12-3/TRBV12-4,NA,CASSGTPDPDTQYF,TGTGCCAGCAGTGGAACCCCGGACCCCGATACGCAGTATTTT
TRBJ2-7,TRBD1,TRBV2,NA,CASGRYGRGSYEQYF,TGTGCCAGCGGCCGGTATGGCAGGGGGAGCTACGAGCAGTACTTC
TRBJ2-1,NA,TRBV7-2,NA,CASSTGAGGRQFF,TGTGCCAGCAGCACGGGGGCAGGCGGTAGGCAGTTCTTC
TRBJ2-1,TRBD2,TRBV9,NA,CASSKSGGANNEQFF,TGCGCCAGCAGTAAGAGCGGGGGGGCGAATAATGAGCAGTTCTTC
TRBJ2-2,NA,TRBV7-2,NA,CASNIGLTTGELFF,TGTGCCAGCAACATAGGACTGACGACCGGGGAGCTGTTTTTT
TRBJ1-2,TRBD1,TRBV2,NA,CASSPDRALVGYTF,TGTGCCAGCAGTCCGGACAGGGCCCTTGTTGGCTACACCTTC
TRBJ2-1,NA,TRBV11-2,once,CASSPDRVLDEQFF,TGTGCCAGCAGCCCCGACCGGGTTCTCGACGAGCAGTTCTTC
TRBJ2-1,TRBD1,TRBV20-1,NA,CSATEPRTGGGEQFF,TGCAGTGCCACGGAGCCACGGACAGGTGGGGGTGAGCAGTTCTTC
TRBJ2-3,TRBD2,TRBV20-1,once,CSDLAGGPKDTQYF,TGCAGTGACCTAGCGGGGGGGCCGAAAGATACGCAGTATTTT
TRBJ2-3,NA,TRBV18,NA,CASSPGGGGSTDTQYF,TGTGCCAGCTCACCAGGCGGGGGCGGCAGCACAGATACGCAGTATTTT
TRBJ2-2,TRBD1,TRBV12-3/TRBV12-4,NA,CASTRQGAGSGELFF,TGTGCCAGCACCCGACAGGGGGCCGGATCTGGGGAGCTGTTTTTT
TRBJ1-2,NA,TRBV20-1,NA,CSASRNQRSGYTF,TGCAGTGCTAGTCGGAATCAACGATCTGGCTACACCTTC
TRBJ2-2,NA,TRBV7-9,NA,CASRSNRELFF,TGTGCCAGCAGGTCGAACCGGGAGCTGTTTTTT
TRBJ2-2,NA,TRBV7-4,once,CASSHPLDSSTGELFF,TGTGCCAGCAGCCACCCGCTGGACAGCTCTACCGGGGAGCTGTTTTTT